One sample yielded the 28 T cell receptor beta chains listed below, sequenced in a study of blood T cell repertoires in COVID-19. The table came from immunoSEQ multiplex PCR; TCRdb's copy has only in-frame clones and leaves some out. The table has 30,000 to 40,000 clones, 87% seen once. Sequenced input: peripheral blood. These receptors originate from a man aged 50-59 years with active or convalescent COVID-19.

This clone was seen only a few times. The chain recombines TRBV27 with TRBJ2-7; D may be TRBD2 (5 bases). CDR1 is MNHEY and CDR2 is SMNVEV in the germline V gene (reference sequence). The V and J ends lost 4 bases and 0 bases respectively, with 7 bases between them. The CDR3 extends over 13 amino acids. DNA for the CDR3: TGTGCCAGCAGTTCCCGGGGCTCCTACGAGCAGTACTTC. This codes for CASSSRGSYEQYF.

The chain links TRBV5-4 to TRBJ2-3, with TRBD2 identical over 7 bases. Germline assignment: CDR1 SGHNT and CDR2 YYREEE (reference sequence). After removal of 0 bases from V and 4 bases from J, the junction contained 8 bases not matched to a gene. The CDR3 loop spans 16 amino acids. The CDR3 DNA reads TGTGCCAGCAGCTTGGGGGGCGGGAGAGTCTCAGATACGCAGTATTTT. This codes for CASSLGGGRVSDTQYF.

The chain is built from TRBV6-5 and TRBJ2-7; D perhaps matches TRBD1 (6 bases). The CDR3 contains 13 residues. Germline V gene lookup returns CDR1 MNHEY and CDR2 SVGAGI. Deletions cut 2 bases from V and 9 bases from J, with 14 bases between. CDR3 nucleotides: TGTGCCAGCAGTTACGCGAGAACAGGGACGCAGTACTTC. This encodes CASSYARTGTQYF.

The chain joins TRBV7-2 to TRBJ2-5; 8 positions agree with TRBD2. V was clipped by 5 bases and J by 0 bases; unmatched bases: 8. The length of the CDR3 is 16 residues. From germline, CDR1 is SGHTA and CDR2 FQGNSA. The CDR3 DNA is TGTGCCAGCAGCCCTCTAGCGGGTACGCACCAAGAGACCCAGTACTTC. Translating it yields CASSPLAGTHQETQYF.

This chain connects TRBV2 to TRBJ2-5; the D is unclear. V lost 2 bases and J 1 base, leaving 8 bases between the germline ends. In germline, CDR1 is SNHLY, CDR2 FYNNEI. The CDR3 length is 14 residues. The CDR3 is CASSEISSQETQYF. CDR3 DNA: TGTGCCAGCAGTGAAATAAGCTCCCAAGAGACCCAGTACTTC.

The chain combines TRBV27 with TRBJ2-7; 14 positions match TRBD2. CDR3 length: 15 residues. The junction had 3 bases not matched to a gene; V was cut back by 3 bases and J by 5 bases. Germline CDR1 reads MNHEY; CDR2 reads SMNVEV (reference sequence). CDR3 in amino acids: CASSLGLAGAHEQYF. CDR3 in DNA: TGTGCCAGCAGTTTGGGACTAGCGGGAGCCCACGAGCAGTACTTC.

This chain connects TRBV7-8 to TRBJ2-5, with TRBD2 matching over 7 bases. V lost 3 bases to trimming and J lost 2 bases; unmatched junction nucleotides: 15. Germline assignment: CDR1 SGHVS and CDR2 FQNEAQ. The CDR3 spans 18 residues. The CDR3 DNA sequence: TGTGCCAGCAGCTTTCTTAAAGGGACCTTGGGACTACAAGAGACCCAGTACTTC. This sequence encodes CASSFLKGTLGLQETQYF. The variable domain in full, completed from reference TRBV7-8 and TRBJ2-5, reads GAGVSQSPRYKVAKRGQDVALRCDPISGHVSLFWYQQALGQGPEFLTYFQNEAQLDKSGLPSDRFFAERPEGSVSTLKIQRTQQEDSAVYLCASSFLKGTLGLQETQYFGPGTRLLVL.

V is TRBV19 and J is TRBJ2-1, with a tentative D call TRBD2 (5 bases). Trimming took off 3 bases at V and 0 bases at J, with 12 bases between the two ends. Germline CDR1 is LNHDA and CDR2 is SQIVND (reference sequence). There are 16 residues in the CDR3. CDR3 amino acids: CASSIRGSSSYNEQFF. The CDR3, as DNA: TGTGCCAGTAGTATTAGAGGGTCTAGCTCCTACAATGAGCAGTTCTTC.

This clone was counted once. The CDR3 DNA reads as TGTGCCAGCAGTAACCTCCGACAGGGGGCCGGAGAGACCCAGTACTTC. This sequence encodes CASSNLRQGAGETQYF. This chain connects TRBV28 to TRBJ2-5, with 10 positions matching TRBD1. CDR1 and CDR2 (germline): MDHEN, SYDVKM. Germline trimming cut 5 bases from V and 4 bases from J; bases unmatched to any gene: 10. The length of the CDR3 is 16 residues.

In nucleotides, the CDR3 is TGTGCCAGCAGCGTAGCTTCCAGGGGGCCCGGTGGCTACACCTTC. Encoded protein: CASSVASRGPGGYTF. The rearrangement joins TRBV9 to TRBJ1-2, with 8 bases that match TRBD1. Germline V gene lookup returns CDR1 SGDLS and CDR2 YYNGEE. Losses at the gene ends were 0 bases for V and 7 bases for J; bases not matched to a gene: 8. There are 15 residues in the CDR3.

The chain joins TRBV5-1 to TRBJ2-2, with TRBD1 matching 8 bases. Germline CDR1 SGHRS, CDR2 YFSETQ. V lost 4 bases, J lost 4 bases, and 12 bases stayed unmatched. The CDR3 sequence is 17 residues long. This CDR3 is CASSRDRQGSITGELFF. Here the CDR3 DNA reads TGCGCCAGCAGCCGAGACCGACAGGGGTCCATCACCGGGGAGCTGTTTTTT. Drawing the rest from reference TRBV5-1 and TRBJ2-2, the complete variable domain is KAGVTQTPRYLIKTRGQQVTLSCSPISGHRSVSWYQQTPGQGLQFLFEYFSETQRNKGNFPGRFSGRQFSNSRSEMNVSTLELGDSALYLCASSRDRQGSITGELFFGEGSRLTVL.

V gene TRBV14 combines with J gene TRBJ1-1, with a possible D match to TRBD1 (5 bases). V lost 0 bases, J lost 3 bases, and 8 bases lay in between. The germline V gene encodes CDR1 SGHDN and CDR2 FVKESK. The CDR3 totals 14 residues. CDR3 coding DNA: TGTGCCAGCAGCCAAGATTGGGGGGACACTGAAGCTTTCTTT. As protein: CASSQDWGDTEAFF.

The chain combines TRBV6-5 with TRBJ2-7; 8 bases map to TRBD1. V trimming: 2 bases; J trimming: 2 bases; junction bases outside the gene matches: 2. The germline V gene has CDR1 MNHEY and CDR2 SVGAGI. The CDR3 is 14 residues long. The CDR3 sequence: CASSYRTGPYEQYF. In DNA, the CDR3 is TGTGCCAGCAGTTACAGGACAGGGCCCTACGAGCAGTACTTC.

About this clone itself: This CDR3 is also generated by other DNA sequences in the sample. The rearrangement uses TRBV7-8 and TRBJ2-7; TRBD2 agrees at 9 bases. Losses at the gene ends were 5 bases for V and 3 bases for J; bases not matched to a gene: 8. Germline CDR1 is SGHVS and CDR2 is FQNEAQ. The CDR3 covers 15 residues. The chain's CDR3 is CASSISGGIFYEQYF. The CDR3, as DNA: TGTGCCAGCAGCATTAGCGGGGGAATCTTCTACGAGCAGTACTTC.

V and J are TRBV2 and TRBJ2-5, with D unclear. Germline CDR1 is SNHLY and CDR2 is FYNNEI. V was cut by 7 bases and J by 5 bases, with 11 bases left in between. This CDR3 comprises 12 residues. Here the CDR3 DNA reads TGTGCCAGCAACCGGCAGGTGGAGACCCAGTACTTC. This encodes CASNRQVETQYF.

This chain uses TRBV7-2 with TRBJ2-7; 11 nucleotides agree with TRBD2. V was pared by 6 bases and J by 0 bases, with 4 bases of the junction left unmatched. CDR1 is SGHTA and CDR2 is FQGNSA in the germline V gene. This CDR3 is 15 amino acids long. CDR3 sequence reads: CASRSGTSGSYEQYF. The CDR3, as DNA: TGTGCCAGCAGGTCCGGGACTAGCGGCTCCTACGAGCAGTACTTC.

The gene calls are TRBV11-2 and TRBJ2-7, with D possibly matching TRBD2 (6 bases). This CDR3 has 12 residues. Per germline, CDR1 SGHAT and CDR2 FQNNGV. Trimming pared 1 base from V and 10 bases from J, leaving 11 bases between. The CDR3 sequence: CASSLGTKKQYF. The CDR3 coding sequence is TGTGCCAGCAGCTTAGGGACTAAAAAACAGTACTTC.

This clone was seen just once. This chain connects TRBV5-1 to TRBJ2-7, with 8 bases identical to TRBD1. The trim removed 3 bases at V and 5 bases at J, leaving 13 bases unmatched. The CDR3 consists of 16 residues. Germline lookup yields CDR1 SGHRS and CDR2 YFSETQ. The CDR3: CASSSTGASGLDEQYF. The CDR3, as DNA: TGCGCCAGCAGCTCGACAGGGGCCTCTGGGCTAGACGAGCAGTACTTC.

In nucleotides, the CDR3 is TGTGCCAGTAGTCCAACCCAGAGAGGGGGGGCTACCTACGAGCAGTACTTC. This sequence encodes CASSPTQRGGATYEQYF. The chain is built from TRBV19 and TRBJ2-7; possible D gene TRBD2, 7 bases. CDR3 length equals 17 residues. The ends were cut back, 5 bases at V and 2 bases at J, with 22 bases in the middle. CDR1 is LNHDA and CDR2 is SQIVND in the germline V gene (reference sequence).

CDR3 DNA: TGTGCCAGCAGTCCTCTCACAGGGTTTCAGCCCCAGCATTTT. Translating gives CASSPLTGFQPQHF. This chain joins TRBV27 and TRBJ1-5, with D tentatively TRBD1 (6 bases). Per the germline V gene, CDR1 is MNHEY and CDR2 is SMNVEV (reference sequence). Between the trimmed V and J ends, which lost 5 bases and 6 bases, there was a span of 14 bases. This CDR3 has 14 amino acids.

The rearrangement joins TRBV12-2 to TRBJ2-1; the tabulated D call, TRBD2, remains unverified against the DNA. TRBV12-2 is described as a pseudogene. The CDR3 loop spans 16 amino acids. CDR3 loop: CASRLVSRLFQGEQFF. DNA of the CDR3: TGTGCAAGTCGCTTAGTTTCTCGACTATTTCAAGGTGAGCAGTTCTTC.

This chain links TRBV29-1 with TRBJ1-2; D is ambiguous. The V gene lost 5 bases and the J gene lost 5 bases, with 12 bases spanning the gap. Germline values: CDR1 SQVTM, CDR2 ANQGSEA. This CDR3 contains 12 residues. The CDR3 DNA follows: TGCAGCGTTAGAGGGAATTCATATGGCTACACCTTC. It specifies CSVRGNSYGYTF.

This chain connects TRBV7-9 to TRBJ2-1; unclear D gene. This CDR3 comprises 14 residues. Deletions cut 1 base from V and 3 bases from J, with 7 bases between. The germline V gene has CDR1 SEHNR and CDR2 FQNEAQ (reference sequence). The CDR3 DNA is TGTGCCAGCAGCTTAGAGGCGGTCTACAATGAGCAGTTCTTC. Translated: CASSLEAVYNEQFF.

The chain combines TRBV2 with TRBJ2-1; a weak D match, TRBD2 (6 bases). The CDR3 consists of 14 residues. Germline lookup yields CDR1 SNHLY and CDR2 FYNNEI. Trimming took off 11 bases at V and 3 bases at J, with 17 bases between the two ends. The DNA of the CDR3 is TGTGCCGGGGGTCTGGACTATGTCTACAATGAGCAGTTCTTC. Amino acids: CAGGLDYVYNEQFF.

The chain uses TRBV7-9 and TRBJ1-4; D gene unclear. Trimming took 2 bases from V and 0 from J, leaving 7 bases between them. Germline V lookup: CDR1 SEHNR, CDR2 FQNEAQ (reference sequence). The CDR3 contains 15 residues. The CDR3 DNA follows: TGTGCCAGCAGCTTACAACCGGCAACTAATGAAAAACTGTTTTTT. Protein product: CASSLQPATNEKLFF. Complete variable domain (other parts from reference TRBV7-9 and TRBJ1-4): DTGVSQNPRHKITKRGQNVTFRCDPISEHNRLYWYRQTLGQGPEFLTYFQNEAQLEKSRLLSDRFSAERPKGSFSTLEIQRTEQGDSAMYLCASSLQPATNEKLFFGSGTQLSVL.

The chain recombines TRBV18 with TRBJ2-2; perhaps TRBD2 as D (6 bases). The V gene's germline CDR1 is KGHSH and CDR2 LQKENI. Deletions cut 6 bases from V and 1 base from J, with 12 bases between. CDR3 size: 15 residues. CDR3 sequence: CASSPREVNTGELFF. The CDR3 DNA reads as TGTGCCAGCTCTCCGAGGGAGGTGAACACCGGGGAGCTGTTTTTT.

The V gene is TRBV30, the J gene TRBJ2-5, with 7 bases lining up with TRBD2. The length of the CDR3 is 13 residues. Germline CDR1 and CDR2: GTSNPN and SVGIG (reference sequence). J lost 4 bases, V lost 0 bases, and 2 bases had no gene match. CDR3 DNA: TGTGCCTGGAGTGTACGACTAGCAGAGACCCAGTACTTC. Translated, it gives CAWSVRLAETQYF. Complete variable domain (other parts from reference TRBV30 and TRBJ2-5): SQTIHQWPATLVQPVGSPLSLECTVEGTSNPNLYWYRQAAGRGLQLLFYSVGIGQISSEVPQNLSASRPQDRQFILSSKKLLLSDSGFYLCAWSVRLAETQYFGPGTRLLVL.

This chain uses TRBV19 with TRBJ2-3; 12 bases match TRBD2. This CDR3 is built from 15 residues. V was clipped by 3 bases and J by 5 bases; unmatched bases: 3. Germline V gene sequence: CDR1 LNHDA, CDR2 SQIVND (reference sequence). The CDR3 sequence: CASSIRLAGEDTQYF. Here the CDR3 DNA reads TGTGCCAGTAGTATCCGACTAGCGGGAGAAGATACGCAGTATTTT.